Shown below are 32 T cell receptor beta chains from a single sample sequenced in a study of shared clonotypes between healthy human individuals. TCRdb keeps only in-frame clones here, not all; method: immunoSEQ multiplex PCR. The sample holds 2 million to 2.5 million clones, approximately 96% seen once. Sequencing used naive CD4+ T cells sorted from blood. As for subset: CD45RA+ positively selected. The receptors here all came from a man aged 18 to 30 in good health.

V usage is TRBV4-1 and J usage is TRBJ2-1; 7 bases are shared with TRBD2. V was clipped by 5 bases and J by 1 base; unmatched bases: 5. Germline V gene data show CDR1 as MGHRA and CDR2 as YSYEKL. The CDR3 runs to 15 residues. CDR3: CASSFIGGSYNEQFF. The CDR3 region has the DNA TGCGCCAGCAGCTTCATCGGGGGGTCCTACAATGAGCAGTTCTTC.

This chain joins TRBV2 and TRBJ2-1, with TRBD2 matching 13 bases. Germline loops: CDR1 SNHLY, CDR2 FYNNEI. The V gene end was trimmed by 4 bases and the J gene end by 7 bases; junction bases not matched to a gene: 4. The CDR3 is 15 residues long. This CDR3 is CASSGVGLAGNEQFF. The CDR3 DNA follows: TGTGCCAGCAGTGGTGTGGGACTAGCGGGGAATGAGCAGTTCTTC.

The rearrangement joins TRBV11-2 to TRBJ2-3; 7 nucleotides agree with TRBD2. Germline V CDR1 and CDR2: SGHAT, FQNNGV. The CDR3 is 19 amino acids. The V and J ends lost 4 bases and 0 bases, in that order; junction bases with no gene match: 16. CDR3 in DNA: TGTGCCAGCAGCTCCCATTTCACGCGGGGGACTACTAGCACAGATACGCAGTATTTT. This encodes CASSSHFTRGTTSTDTQYF.

There are a few counts of this clone. Other DNA variants within this sample encode the same CDR3. V is TRBV5-1 and J is TRBJ2-7; D is undetermined. Germline lookup yields CDR1 SGHRS and CDR2 YFSETQ. CDR3 size: 11 residues. Trimming took off 4 bases at V and 4 bases at J, with 6 bases between the two ends. CDR3 protein: CASSEEYEQYF. The CDR3 region has the DNA TGCGCCAGCAGCGAGGAGTACGAGCAGTACTTC.

The chain combines TRBV18 with TRBJ2-3, with TRBD2 matching 14 bases. Losses at the gene ends were 5 bases for V and 4 bases for J; bases not matched to a gene: 2. The CDR3 contains 15 residues. CDR1 and CDR2 from the germline V gene are KGHSH and LQKENI. Here the CDR3 DNA reads TGTGCCAGCTCAACGGGACTAGCGGGGGCAGATACGCAGTATTTT. This sequence encodes CASSTGLAGADTQYF.

This chain links TRBV2 with TRBJ2-7, with TRBD2 matching 12 bases. This CDR3 is built from 13 residues. Germline V lookup: CDR1 SNHLY, CDR2 FYNNEI. With 10 bases clipped from V and 6 bases from J, the junction kept 7 bases outside the gene matches. Here the CDR3 reads CATTGLAGSEQYF. The CDR3 DNA reads as TGTGCCACCACCGGACTAGCGGGATCCGAGCAGTACTTC.

The rearrangement uses TRBV5-6 and TRBJ2-3; 11 bases are shared with TRBD2. Per germline, CDR1 SGHDT and CDR2 YYEEEE. This CDR3 comprises 18 residues. V dropped 3 bases and J dropped 0; count of bases not matched to a gene: 9. The CDR3 sequence is CASSSWASGRKSTDTQYF. The CDR3 coding sequence is TGTGCCAGCAGCTCCTGGGCTAGCGGGAGGAAGAGCACAGATACGCAGTATTTT.

The V gene is TRBV18, the J gene TRBJ1-2; D is possibly TRBD1 (6 bases). Trimming pared 1 base from V and 0 bases from J, leaving 12 bases between. CDR3 length: 16 amino acids. Germline V CDR1 and CDR2: KGHSH, LQKENI. The chain's CDR3 is CASSPRGGTANYGYTF. In DNA form, the CDR3 reads TGTGCCAGCTCACCACGAGGGGGGACTGCTAACTATGGCTACACCTTC.

This clone was seen only once. The chain carries TRBV6-1 and TRBJ2-3, with D possibly matching TRBD1 (6 bases). The CDR3 extends over 17 amino acids. CDR1 MNHNS and CDR2 SASEGT come from the germline V gene. V lost 2 bases and J lost 1, with 16 bases in between. CDR3 loop: CASSERPGTPGTDTQYF. The CDR3 nucleotides read TGTGCCAGCAGTGAACGACCCGGGACACCCGGCACAGATACGCAGTATTTT.

The J gene is TRBJ2-1, the V gene TRBV11-3; D may be TRBD2 (6 bases). V lost 1 base to trimming and J lost 10 bases, with 14 bases between them. The germline V gene has CDR1 SGHNT and CDR2 YENEEA. The CDR3 is made up of 14 amino acids. CDR3 nucleotides: TGTGCCAGCAGCTTAGCCGGGACTGGACCAGAGCAGTTCTTC. This sequence encodes CASSLAGTGPEQFF. The variable domain in full, completed from reference TRBV11-3 and TRBJ2-1, reads EAGVVQSPRYKIIEKKQPVAFWCNPISGHNTLYWYLQNLGQGPELLIRYENEEAVDDSQLPKDRFSAERLKGVDSTLKIQPAELGDSAVYLCASSLAGTGPEQFFGPGTRLTVL.

V is TRBV19 and J is TRBJ1-2; 11 bases are a match to TRBD1. The junction had 10 bases not matched to a gene; V was cut back by 2 bases and J by 2 bases. The CDR3 length is 18 residues. The germline V gene encodes CDR1 LNHDA and CDR2 SQIVND (reference sequence). CDR3 in amino acids: CASSIIGQGAESNYGYTF. The CDR3 DNA reads TGTGCCAGTAGTATAATCGGACAGGGGGCAGAGTCCAACTATGGCTACACCTTC.

This chain uses TRBV5-1 with TRBJ2-1; tentatively, D is TRBD2 (6 bases). The CDR3 runs to 15 residues. The V gene's germline CDR1 is SGHRS and CDR2 YFSETQ. Trimming shortened V by 5 bases and J by 5 bases, and 17 bases separated the two germline ends. CDR3 bases: TGCGCCAGCAGGCCCTCCGGGACTCGAAACAATGAGCAGTTCTTC. It encodes CASRPSGTRNNEQFF.

In this sample, this clone turned up once. The rearrangement links TRBV20-1 to TRBJ2-2; D gene uncertain. Trimming removed 6 bases at V and 8 bases at J, with 10 bases between. Germline loops: CDR1 DFQATT, CDR2 SNEGSKA (reference sequence). The CDR3 consists of 11 residues. The CDR3 sequence is CSAVVKGELFF. The CDR3 nucleotides read TGCAGTGCAGTTGTGAAGGGGGAGCTGTTTTTT.

Only one count was recorded for this clone. The chain uses TRBV7-2 and TRBJ1-1; D not resolved. The germline CDR1 and CDR2 sequences are SGHTA and FQGNSA. The CDR3 sequence is 14 residues long. Trimming stripped 6 bases from V and 1 base from J, with 12 bases between. CDR3 region: CASRRPIANTEAFF. The CDR3 region has the DNA TGTGCCAGCAGACGACCGATCGCGAACACTGAAGCTTTCTTT.

This clone was recorded only once. The chain links TRBV30 to TRBJ2-4; tentative D call: TRBD1 (5 bases). Germline V gene sequence: CDR1 GTSNPN, CDR2 SVGIG (reference sequence). Trimming took off 5 bases at V and 0 bases at J, with 11 bases between the two ends. This CDR3 is built from 14 residues. Here the CDR3 DNA reads TGTGCCTGGGACCCAGGGCTAGCCAAAAACATTCAGTACTTC. Its protein is CAWDPGLAKNIQYF.

The chain carries TRBV5-4 and TRBJ1-2, with D perhaps matching TRBD1 (6 bases). Deletions cut 3 bases from V and 9 bases from J, with 12 bases between. The CDR3 extends over 12 amino acids. CDR1 is SGHNT, CDR2 YYREEE, per germline (reference sequence). DNA of the CDR3: TGTGCCAGCAGCTCGAGGACAGAGAGCTACACCTTC. The encoded protein is CASSSRTESYTF.

This clone was found once. The chain links TRBV10-3 to TRBJ1-4; D is perhaps TRBD1 (5 bases). In germline, CDR1 is ENHRY, CDR2 SYGVKD. V was shortened by 1 base and J by 3 bases, with 6 bases between the two germline ends. The CDR3 has 14 amino acids. The CDR3 region has the DNA TGTGCCATCAGTGAGTTGGGGGCTAATGAAAAACTGTTTTTT. It codes for CAISELGANEKLFF.

The V gene is TRBV6-1, the J gene TRBJ2-7, with 10 bases identical to TRBD1. V gave up 2 bases and J gave up 1 base; unmatched junction bases: 2. CDR1 and CDR2 (germline): MNHNS, SASEGT. The CDR3 extends over 15 amino acids. CDR3 loop: CASSEPGQGSYEQYF. As DNA, the CDR3 is TGTGCCAGCAGTGAACCGGGACAGGGGTCCTACGAGCAGTACTTC.

The V gene is TRBV7-2, the J gene TRBJ2-3; TRBD1 or TRBD2 may be the D gene (5 bases each). Between the trimmed V and J ends, which lost 5 bases and 4 bases, there was a span of 13 bases. CDR1 and CDR2 (germline): SGHTA, FQGNSA. The CDR3 loop spans 14 amino acids. CDR3 residues: CASSPTVSADTQYF. The CDR3 region has the DNA TGTGCCAGCAGCCCGACAGTTAGCGCAGATACGCAGTATTTT. The full variable domain, in which reference TRBV7-2 and TRBJ2-3 provide the parts outside the CDR3, is GAGVSQSPSNKVTEKGKDVELRCDPISGHTALYWYRQSLGQGLEFLIYFQGNSAPDKSGLPSDRFSAERTGGSVSTLTIQRTQQEDSAVYLCASSPTVSADTQYFGPGTRLTVL.

V and J are TRBV7-2 and TRBJ2-5; 8 bases line up with TRBD2. The ends lost 6 bases at V and 2 bases at J; junction bases unmatched: 11. Germline V gene sequence: CDR1 SGHTA, CDR2 FQGNSA. The CDR3 is made up of 16 amino acids. CDR3 sequence (DNA): TGTGCCAGCAGTCTAGGGGCGGGAGGTGGGCAAGAGACCCAGTACTTC. Residues: CASSLGAGGGQETQYF.

This rearrangement joins TRBV28 to TRBJ1-5; maybe TRBD1 (5 bases). CDR1 MDHEN and CDR2 SYDVKM come from the germline V gene. With 6 bases removed from V and 2 bases from J, the gap between germline ends came to 11 bases. The length of the CDR3 is 14 residues. CDR3 sequence (DNA): TGTGCCAGCAGCATGGGGCGTGGCAATCAGCCCCAGCATTTT. It encodes CASSMGRGNQPQHF.

Concerning this clone itself: One end of the junction does not line up with germline, which may come from a read error. The chain links TRBV7-7 to TRBJ2-5; a possible D gene is TRBD2 (5 bases). CDR1 SSHAT and CDR2 FNYEAQ come from the germline V gene (reference sequence). The CDR3 loop spans 14 amino acids. The CDR3 nucleotides are TGTGCTAGCAGCTTAGCGAACGCCCGGGAGACCCAGTACTTC. Translating gives CASSLANARETQYF.

The chain carries TRBV30 and TRBJ2-2; tentatively, D is TRBD2 (5 bases). CDR3 size: 15 residues. From germline, CDR1 is GTSNPN and CDR2 SVGIG (reference sequence). Trimming removed 0 bases at V and 6 bases at J, with 14 bases between. CDR3 nucleotide sequence: TGTGCCTGGAGTGTACTAGAGAATGCGGCCGGGGAGCTGTTTTTT. This gives the protein CAWSVLENAAGELFF.

This clone showed up just once. V gene TRBV5-1 combines with J gene TRBJ2-5; D possibly corresponds to TRBD2 (6 bases). Germline CDR1 and CDR2: SGHRS and YFSETQ. Deletions cut 4 bases from V and 6 bases from J, with 16 bases between. The CDR3 runs to 14 residues. In DNA form, the CDR3 reads TGCGCCAGCAGCCCGGGGACTTCCCAGCAGACCCAGTACTTC. Amino acids: CASSPGTSQQTQYF.

This clone has a handful of counts. The chain is built from TRBV10-1 and TRBJ2-4, with TRBD1 matching over 11 bases. CDR3 length: 13 residues. Per the germline V gene, CDR1 is WNHNN and CDR2 is SYGVQD (reference sequence). V lost 7 bases to trimming and J lost 14 bases; unmatched junction nucleotides: 10. CDR3 bases: TGCGCCAGCAACAGATTGCCGGGACAGGGGGAGTACTTC. Translating it yields CASNRLPGQGEYF.

The rearrangement joins TRBV10-1 to TRBJ1-1; maybe TRBD1 (5 bases). V was pared by 0 bases and J by 4 bases, with 9 bases between. The CDR3 extends over 14 amino acids. Germline loops: CDR1 WNHNN, CDR2 SYGVQD (reference sequence). The CDR3 is CASSESTRGTEAFF. The CDR3 region has the DNA TGCGCCAGCAGTGAGTCGACGAGGGGCACTGAAGCTTTCTTT.

The chain is built from TRBV30 and TRBJ2-3; D perhaps matches TRBD2 (6 bases). CDR3 size: 15 residues. Germline values: CDR1 GTSNPN, CDR2 SVGIG (reference sequence). The V gene lost 3 bases and the J gene lost 0 bases, with 13 bases spanning the gap. DNA for the CDR3: TGTGCCTGGAGGCCACTAGCACCTAGCACAGATACGCAGTATTTT. It is translated as CAWRPLAPSTDTQYF.

The CDR3 loop reads CASSQTIGTGGIKVYNEQFF. CDR3 coding DNA: TGTGCCAGCAGCCAGACTATTGGGACAGGGGGGATTAAGGTCTACAATGAGCAGTTCTTC. V and J are TRBV4-2 and TRBJ2-1; TRBD1 matches at 11 bases. Trimming removed 3 bases from V and 3 bases from J; junction bases left unmatched: 16. The V gene's germline CDR1 is LGHNA and CDR2 YNFKEQ. The CDR3 has 20 amino acids.

This rearrangement joins TRBV4-2 to TRBJ2-3; TRBD1 matches at 7 bases. The CDR3 spans 15 residues. The trim removed 4 bases at V and 5 bases at J, leaving 9 bases unmatched. Germline CDR1 reads LGHNA; CDR2 reads YNFKEQ. As DNA, the CDR3 is TGTGCCAGCAGCCCGACGACAGGGCAAAAAGATACGCAGTATTTT. It is translated as CASSPTTGQKDTQYF.

Worth noting for this clone: Other DNA sequences within the sample encode an identical CDR3. The rearrangement uses TRBV28 and TRBJ2-7; perhaps TRBD2 as D (6 bases). Germline CDR1 reads MDHEN; CDR2 reads SYDVKM. Trimming cost V 2 bases and J 0 bases, with 11 bases left between them. The CDR3 contains 15 residues. The CDR3 DNA sequence: TGTGCCAGCAGTTTAAGTGGGAGGAGCTCCTACGAGCAGTACTTC. Residues: CASSLSGRSSYEQYF.

Worth noting for this clone: The germline gene is not matched at one end of the junction; a read error may be the cause. This sequence joins TRBV7-9 and TRBJ2-7, with D perhaps given as TRBD1 or TRBD2 (6 bases each). From germline, CDR1 is SEHNR and CDR2 FQNEAQ (reference sequence). The CDR3 runs 14 residues. CDR3 DNA sequence: TGTGCCAGCAGGTTAGGGGGGCCCCTCAACGAGCAGTACTTC. Translated: CASRLGGPLNEQYF.

V is TRBV9 and J is TRBJ2-7; 7 bases align to TRBD1. This CDR3 contains 13 residues. With V trimmed by 4 bases and J by 3 bases, 4 bases remained unmatched. Germline V CDR1 and CDR2: SGDLS, YYNGEE. The chain's CDR3 is CASSSRQGYEQYF. CDR3 bases: TGTGCCAGCAGCTCCCGACAGGGCTACGAGCAGTACTTC.